A single sample is the source of the 25 T cell receptor beta chains below, sequenced in a study of T cell repertoires in cytomegalovirus infection. TCRdb re-analysed the reads in MiXCR, keeping a single row per CDR3 protein. The repertoire has almost 300,000 distinct CDR3 sequences, roughly a tenth of them found once; the top ten carry around 2.6%. The sequenced sample was PBMCs. The receptors were sampled from a human donor in good health (CMV status not recorded). Some clones in this sample may be carry-over from other donors' samples.

This clonotype occurred many times. The V gene is TRBV12-3 or TRBV12-4, the J gene TRBJ2-4; D is perhaps TRBD2 (6 bases). With 0 bases removed from V and 0 bases from J, the gap between germline ends came to 15 bases. The CDR3 length is 18 residues. The CDR3 sequence: CASSLAAGLGLAKNIQYF. CDR3 sequence (DNA): TGTGCCAGCAGTTTAGCCGCAGGTCTGGGACTAGCCAAAAACATTCAGTACTTC.

CDR3 coding DNA: TGTGCCAGCAGGTCACCAGGGGGGCGCGGCTATGGCTACACCTTC. The encoded protein is CASRSPGGRGYGYTF. The chain combines TRBV28 with TRBJ1-2; 7 nucleotides line up with TRBD1. CDR3 length: 15 amino acids. Germline loops: CDR1 MDHEN, CDR2 SYDVKM. V trimming: 6 bases; J trimming: 4 bases; junction bases outside the gene matches: 11.

The sample holds many counts of this clonotype. The CDR3 loop is CASSLVGLAGGNEQFF. The CDR3 DNA sequence: TGTGCCAGCAGCCTCGTGGGACTAGCGGGGGGTAATGAGCAGTTCTTC. This chain uses TRBV6-4 with TRBJ2-1; 15 positions agree with TRBD2. This CDR3 has 16 residues. Germline trimming cut 6 bases from V and 7 bases from J; bases unmatched to any gene: 7. Looked up from germline, CDR1 is MRHNA and CDR2 is SNTAGT.

In this sample, this clonotype turned up many times. The V gene is TRBV7-3, the J gene TRBJ1-1; 8 bases are shared with TRBD1. There are 17 residues in the CDR3. V shed 5 bases, J shed 6 bases, and the junction held 17 bases outside the gene matches. Germline V lookup: CDR1 SGHTA, CDR2 FQGTGA. The CDR3, as DNA: TGTGCCAGCAGCCCCAGGGGGCGCGTTGGAGGTGTAGCTGAAGCTTTCTTT. This encodes CASSPRGRVGGVAEAFF. The entire variable domain, with the rest obtained from reference TRBV7-3 and TRBJ1-1, is as follows: GAGVSQTPSNKVTEKGKYVELRCDPISGHTALYWYRQSLGQGPEFLIYFQGTGAADDSGLPNDRFFAVRPEGSVSTLKIQRTERGDSAVYLCASSPRGRVGGVAEAFFGQGTRLTVV.

This clonotype was detected ten times or more. The chain has TRBV20-1 and TRBJ2-1; 8 positions agree with TRBD2. Germline CDR1 DFQATT, CDR2 SNEGSKA (reference sequence). This CDR3 is built from 15 residues. Trimming removed 3 bases from V and 2 bases from J; junction bases left unmatched: 6. CDR3 sequence (DNA): TGCAGTGCTAGGGCTCCGGGACTAGCCTACAATGAGCAGTTCTTC. Protein: CSARAPGLAYNEQFF.

This clonotype was seen many times. V usage is TRBV2 and J usage is TRBJ2-1, with TRBD2 identical over 11 bases. V was pared by 10 bases and J by 6 bases, with 26 bases of the junction left unmatched. This CDR3 is built from 20 residues. Germline CDR1 is SNHLY and CDR2 is FYNNEI. CDR3 coding DNA: TGTGCCATCACCCGGACGCGTAGCGGGGGGGCCGCGTCTTTCGGCAATGAGCAGTTCTTC. Translating it yields CAITRTRSGGAASFGNEQFF.

This clonotype was seen more than once but under ten times. The rearrangement links TRBV4-3 to TRBJ2-5, with 9 bases aligning to TRBD1. Losses at the gene ends were 4 bases for V and 4 bases for J; bases not matched to a gene: 10. Germline V gives CDR1 LGHNA, CDR2 YSLEER. CDR3 length equals 16 residues. The CDR3 DNA sequence: TGCGCCAGCAGCCCGACCGGGACAGGGCGAGGAGAGACCCAGTACTTC. This translates into CASSPTGTGRGETQYF.

This clonotype was detected ten times or more. The CDR3 DNA follows: TGTGCCAGCAGTTACACGGCCGGGGGCCCATTAGATACGCAGTATTTT. Residues: CASSYTAGGPLDTQYF. This chain joins TRBV6-2 or TRBV6-3 and TRBJ2-3; D tentatively reads TRBD1 or TRBD2 (6 bases each). This CDR3 spans 16 amino acids. Trimming took off 2 bases at V and 5 bases at J, with 17 bases between the two ends. Per the germline V gene, CDR1 is MNHEY and CDR2 is SVGEGT.

This clonotype was counted many times. This sequence joins TRBV14 and TRBJ2-7, with 10 bases matching TRBD1. Losses at the gene ends were 3 bases for V and 1 base for J; bases not matched to a gene: 3. Germline V gives CDR1 SGHDN, CDR2 FVKESK. The CDR3 is 15 residues long. The chain's CDR3 is CASSHGTGASYEQYF. The CDR3 nucleotides read TGTGCCAGCAGCCATGGGACAGGGGCTTCCTACGAGCAGTACTTC.

This clonotype was seen repeatedly, ten times or more. The J gene is TRBJ2-1, the V gene TRBV7-2; D might be TRBD1 (6 bases). Between the trimmed V and J ends, which lost 1 base and 3 bases, there was a span of 10 bases. The CDR3 is 15 amino acids. CDR1 and CDR2 from the germline V gene are SGHTA and FQGNSA. The CDR3 nucleotides are TGTGCCAGCAGCTTAGGGGGGCCGAGCTACAATGAGCAGTTCTTC. Protein product: CASSLGGPSYNEQFF. The entire variable domain, with the rest obtained from reference TRBV7-2 and TRBJ2-1, is as follows: GAGVSQSPSNKVTEKGKDVELRCDPISGHTALYWYRQSLGQGLEFLIYFQGNSAPDKSGLPSDRFSAERTGGSVSTLTIQRTQQEDSAVYLCASSLGGPSYNEQFFGPGTRLTVL.

This clonotype was detected many times. This rearrangement joins TRBV12-5 to TRBJ2-6, with D possibly matching TRBD1 (6 bases). Germline CDR1 LGHNT, CDR2 FRNRAP. The CDR3 runs 17 residues. Trimming took off 5 bases at V and 4 bases at J, with 18 bases between the two ends. CDR3 nucleotide sequence: TGTGCTAGTGGTCTCCAATACAGGGCTTCAGGGGCCAACGTCCTGACTTTC. Encoded protein: CASGLQYRASGANVLTF.

This clonotype was found many times. The chain couples TRBV5-5 to TRBJ2-5, with 7 bases that match TRBD1. Germline V gene sequence: CDR1 SGHKS, CDR2 YYEKEE (reference sequence). Trimming cost V 0 bases and J 5 bases; bases outside gene matches: 10. The CDR3 runs 16 residues. CDR3 DNA sequence: TGTGCCAGCAGCTTGGGAGGGGGCATCTTGCGGGAGACCCAGTACTTC. This codes for CASSLGGGILRETQYF.

The J gene is TRBJ2-5, the V gene TRBV20-1; perhaps TRBD1 as D (6 bases). Germline-derived CDR1 and CDR2 are DFQATT and SNEGSKA (reference sequence). The CDR3 totals 15 residues. V lost 5 bases to trimming and J lost 5 bases, with 21 bases between them. DNA for the CDR3: TGCAGTGCTGCCAGACCGGACAGCTTCTCGGAGACCCAGTACTTC. Translation gives CSAARPDSFSETQYF.

The chain employs TRBV10-3 and TRBJ2-2, with 9 bases that match TRBD2. This CDR3 comprises 14 residues. Germline values: CDR1 ENHRY, CDR2 SYGVKD. Germline trimming cut 7 bases from V and 3 bases from J; bases unmatched to any gene: 3. This CDR3 reads CAIKPSGDTGELFF. CDR3 coding DNA: TGTGCCATCAAACCTAGCGGGGACACCGGGGAGCTGTTTTTT.

This chain links TRBV14 with TRBJ1-5; no reliable D call. From germline, CDR1 is SGHDN and CDR2 FVKESK. Trimming cost V 1 base and J 7 bases, with 11 bases left between them. This CDR3 comprises 14 residues. The CDR3 region has the DNA TGTGCCAGCAGCCAAGGGGGAGGAAGCCAGCCCCAGCATTTT. Its protein product is CASSQGGGSQPQHF.

This clonotype was recorded at least ten times. This sequence joins TRBV5-4 and TRBJ2-5, with 12 bases lining up with TRBD2. Germline V gene lookup returns CDR1 SGHNT and CDR2 YYREEE (reference sequence). V shed 4 bases and J 5 bases; nucleotides not matched to a gene: 6. This CDR3 spans 15 amino acids. CDR3 sequence reads: CASSHRLAGDETQYF. CDR3 nucleotides: TGTGCCAGCAGCCATAGACTAGCGGGGGACGAGACCCAGTACTTC. The whole variable domain, remainder taken from reference TRBV5-4 and TRBJ2-5, is ETGVTQSPTHLIKTRGQQVTLRCSSQSGHNTVSWYQQALGQGPQFIFQYYREEENGRGNFPPRFSGLQFPNYSSELNVNALELDDSALYLCASSHRLAGDETQYFGPGTRLLVL.

This clonotype was counted ten times or more. The gene calls are TRBV27 and TRBJ2-7; D gene ambiguous. Germline V gene sequence: CDR1 MNHEY, CDR2 SMNVEV (reference sequence). V was clipped by 2 bases and J by 2 bases, with 10 bases between them. The CDR3 has 14 residues. The CDR3 loop is CASSLPPWAYEQYV. In DNA, the CDR3 is TGTGCCAGCAGTTTACCCCCCTGGGCCTACGAGCAGTACGTC.

This clonotype was detected many times. The CDR3 here is CASSPPGHRGSSDTQYF. For the CDR3, the DNA is TGTGCCAGCAGCCCACCGGGTCACAGGGGGAGCTCAGATACGCAGTATTTT. The chain carries TRBV7-9 and TRBJ2-3, with 8 bases aligning to TRBD1. This CDR3 is built from 17 residues. In germline, CDR1 is SEHNR, CDR2 FQNEAQ (reference sequence). The V and J ends lost 5 bases and 4 bases, in that order; junction bases with no gene match: 14.

Worth noting for this clonotype: Germline and junction disagree at one end, which may indicate a read error. The chain is built from TRBV19 and TRBJ1-5; perhaps TRBD1 as D (5 bases). CDR1 is LNHDA and CDR2 is SQIVND in the germline V gene (reference sequence). The CDR3 has 16 amino acids. The CDR3 loop reads CASSISPRVSIQPQHF. The CDR3 bases are TGTGCCAGTAGTATAAGCCCCAGGGTTAGCATTCAGCCCCAGCATTTT.

This clonotype came up many times. The chain is built from TRBV28 and TRBJ2-5; no clear D gene. CDR3 length: 13 residues. CDR1 MDHEN and CDR2 SYDVKM come from the germline V gene. Trimming removed 3 bases from V and 4 bases from J, with 9 bases in between. The CDR3 DNA is TGTGCCAGCAGTTTCCAGAACTCAGAGACCCAGTACTTC. Protein: CASSFQNSETQYF.

The table lists this clonotype with many counts. The chain uses TRBV7-2 and TRBJ1-6, with 7 bases fitting TRBD1. The germline V gene has CDR1 SGHTA and CDR2 FQGNSA. V lost 7 bases and J lost 8; bases outside the gene matches: 11. The CDR3 has 15 amino acids. CDR3 sequence reads: CASTRDRARDSPLHF. Here the CDR3 DNA reads TGTGCCAGCACCCGAGACAGGGCTAGGGATTCACCCCTCCACTTT. Based on the CDR3 plus reference TRBV7-2 and TRBJ1-6, the full variable domain is GAGVSQSPSNKVTEKGKDVELRCDPISGHTALYWYRQSLGQGLEFLIYFQGNSAPDKSGLPSDRFSAERTGGSVSTLTIQRTQQEDSAVYLCASTRDRARDSPLHFGNGTRLTVT.

This chain links TRBV29-1 with TRBJ2-3; tentatively, D is TRBD2 (5 bases). This CDR3 has 15 amino acids. V gave up 7 bases and J gave up 4 bases, with 21 bases separating them. Germline CDR1 SQVTM, CDR2 ANQGSEA. The CDR3 loop is CSAIAGKKSADTQYF. CDR3 in DNA: TGCAGCGCAATCGCCGGGAAAAAGTCGGCAGATACGCAGTATTTT.

This clonotype has ten or more counts. This sequence joins TRBV4-2 and TRBJ1-1, with D possibly TRBD1 on 6 matching bases. V gave up 4 bases and J gave up 1 base, with 16 bases separating them. In germline, CDR1 is LGHNA, CDR2 YNFKEQ. The CDR3 totals 16 residues. CDR3 in amino acids: CASSRKSDSQNTEAFF. CDR3 coding DNA: TGTGCCAGCAGCCGCAAATCGGACAGCCAGAACACTGAAGCTTTCTTT.

This clonotype was seen repeatedly, ten times or more. The chain is built from TRBV7-2 and TRBJ1-1, with D hard to call. V lost 5 bases and J 1 base, leaving 11 bases between the germline ends. Germline V gene sequence: CDR1 SGHTA, CDR2 FQGNSA. CDR3 length: 14 residues. For the CDR3, the DNA is TGTGCCAGCAGCCTTAGGGAGGGGAACACTGAAGCTTTCTTT. Translated: CASSLREGNTEAFF.

This clonotype has a count of ten or more. The rearrangement links TRBV6-6 to TRBJ1-2; perhaps TRBD1 as D (5 bases). V was clipped by 2 bases and J by 4 bases, with 20 bases between them. The germline V gene encodes CDR1 MNHNY and CDR2 SVGAGI (reference sequence). The CDR3 extends over 17 amino acids. The CDR3 DNA sequence: TGTGCCAGCAGTTACGATGACAGCCCCCACATAGGCTATGGCTACACCTTC. It translates to CASSYDDSPHIGYGYTF.